These 18 T cell receptor beta chains came from one sample sequenced in a study of cytomegalovirus exposure and HLA in healthy donors. 60 Vbeta and 13 Jbeta primers were used in PCR. Clones were read by immunoSEQ multiplex PCR, and TCRdb kept only the in-frame ones, dropping some. The data hold under 150,000 clones, with approximately 68% observed a single time. The sequenced sample consisted of PBMCs. These TCRs come from a man in his forties in good health and CMV-seronegative.

The sample holds one count of this clone. The V and J genes are TRBV7-9 and TRBJ2-1, with TRBD2 as a possible D gene (6 bases). CDR3 size: 12 residues. Germline assignment: CDR1 SEHNR and CDR2 FQNEAQ (reference sequence). V dropped 11 bases and J dropped 10 bases, with 18 bases sitting between them. In DNA, the CDR3 is TGTGCCGGCACACCTCAAGCGGGCGAGCAGTTCTTC. Translating it yields CAGTPQAGEQFF.

To note about this clone: Mismatch with germline at one junction end may stem from a read error. This CDR3 is CASSQEGLGSSPLNF. For the CDR3, the DNA is TGCGCCAGCAGCCAAGAAGGTTTAGGTAGCTCACCCCTCAACTTT. The rearrangement links TRBV4-1 to TRBJ1-6; unclear D gene. Germline V gene sequence: CDR1 MGHRA, CDR2 YSYEKL. This CDR3 region has 15 residues.

This chain uses TRBV4-1 with TRBJ1-1; D unclear. In germline, CDR1 is MGHRA, CDR2 YSYEKL. Between the trimmed V and J ends, which lost 1 base and 0 bases, there was a span of 9 bases. The CDR3 sequence is 15 residues long. The chain's CDR3 is CASSQVEAMNTEAFF. In DNA, the CDR3 is TGCGCCAGCAGCCAAGTCGAAGCCATGAACACTGAAGCTTTCTTT.

The J gene is TRBJ2-7, the V gene TRBV10-3; a possible D gene is TRBD1 (5 bases). The CDR3 length is 11 residues. V gave up 6 bases and J gave up 5 bases, with 8 bases separating them. Germline V gene sequence: CDR1 ENHRY, CDR2 SYGVKD. The CDR3 DNA sequence: TGTGCCATCAGCCAGACAGACGAGCAGTACTTC. It specifies CAISQTDEQYF.

The V call is TRBV7-9, the J call TRBJ1-2; 9 nucleotides match TRBD1. V was clipped by 5 bases and J by 6 bases; unmatched bases: 7. This CDR3 is 14 amino acids long. CDR1 is SEHNR and CDR2 is FQNEAQ in the germline V gene (reference sequence). The CDR3 region is CASSRGTGMDGYTF. For the CDR3, the DNA is TGTGCCAGCAGCCGGGGGACAGGGATGGATGGCTACACCTTC.

This clone has just one count. V is TRBV5-6 and J is TRBJ2-5; D not resolved. Between the trimmed V and J ends, which lost 5 bases and 7 bases, there was a span of 12 bases. From germline, CDR1 is SGHDT and CDR2 YYEEEE. The CDR3 covers 12 residues. The chain's CDR3 is CASSPDTSTQYF. The CDR3 region has the DNA TGTGCCAGCAGTCCCGACACGTCGACCCAGTACTTC.

This chain links TRBV20-1 with TRBJ2-2; the D is unclear. Germline V lookup: CDR1 DFQATT, CDR2 SNEGSKA (reference sequence). The CDR3 has 9 residues. CDR3 amino acids: CSTRHLMFF. CDR3 coding DNA: TGCAGCACTCGACACCTGATGTTTTTT.

The chain joins TRBV12-5 to TRBJ2-5; tentatively, D is TRBD1 (6 bases). CDR1 and CDR2 from the germline V gene are LGHNT and FRNRAP. CDR3 length: 16 amino acids. V dropped 2 bases and J dropped 4 bases, with 17 bases sitting between them. The DNA of the CDR3 is TGTGCTAGTGGTTTGACATCACAGGGACCGGGAGAGACCCAGTACTTC. Translation gives CASGLTSQGPGETQYF.

The chain employs TRBV28 and TRBJ2-3, with 16 bases aligning to TRBD2. In germline, CDR1 is MDHEN, CDR2 SYDVKM. The length of the CDR3 is 17 residues. J was trimmed by 3 bases and V by 3 bases; bases with no gene match: 3. CDR3 DNA sequence: TGTGCCAGCAGTTTGGGACTAGCGGGAGGGGTGACAGATACGCAGTATTTT. Protein sequence: CASSLGLAGGVTDTQYF.

This clone was seen a few times. The CDR3 spells CASSTPGLAGVITGELFF. The CDR3 DNA is TGTGCCAGCAGCACCCCGGGACTAGCGGGAGTAATCACCGGGGAGCTGTTTTTT. This chain connects TRBV9 to TRBJ2-2; 14 nucleotides align to TRBD2. The CDR3 has 18 amino acids. Germline V gene data show CDR1 as SGDLS and CDR2 as YYNGEE. The V and J ends lost 4 bases and 4 bases, in that order; junction bases with no gene match: 9.

The chain is built from TRBV6-1 and TRBJ1-1; TRBD1 matches 8 bases. Trimming took 8 bases from V and 4 from J; bases not matched to a gene: 9. The CDR3 length is 14 residues. CDR1 is MNHNS and CDR2 is SASEGT in the germline V gene. The CDR3 here is CASGNRGTSTEAFF. The DNA of the CDR3 is TGTGCCAGCGGGAACAGGGGGACGAGCACTGAAGCTTTCTTT.

V and J are TRBV5-1 and TRBJ2-5; 9 bases are shared with TRBD1. Germline lookup yields CDR1 SGHRS and CDR2 YFSETQ. V trimming: 0 bases; J trimming: 4 bases; junction bases outside the gene matches: 4. The CDR3 runs 15 residues. CDR3 in amino acids: CASSLGDRVGETQYF. The CDR3 DNA follows: TGCGCCAGCAGCTTGGGGGACAGGGTAGGAGAGACCCAGTACTTC.

Comments on this clone: One end of the junction fails to match germline, which may point to a read error. This chain joins TRBV7-6 and TRBJ2-6, with 10 bases identical to TRBD2. CDR3 length: 17 amino acids. Per the germline V gene, CDR1 is SGHVS and CDR2 is FNYEAQ. CDR3 nucleotide sequence: TGTGCCAGCAGTTTAGCGGGGGGACTCTCTGGGGCCAACGTCCTGACTTTC. It codes for CASSLAGGLSGANVLTF.

Points on this clone: Other DNA sequences within the sample encode an identical CDR3. The chain employs TRBV5-1 and TRBJ2-2; 11 bases line up with TRBD1. Germline-derived CDR1 and CDR2 are SGHRS and YFSETQ. V lost 4 bases and J lost 7; bases outside the gene matches: 6. The CDR3 runs to 15 residues. DNA of the CDR3: TGCGCCAGCAGCCCCTTGGGACAGGGGGACGGGGAGCTGTTTTTT. Protein sequence: CASSPLGQGDGELFF.

The chain carries TRBV2 and TRBJ2-3; a possible D gene is TRBD2 (6 bases). The V gene's germline CDR1 is SNHLY and CDR2 FYNNEI. The CDR3 length is 17 residues. V was trimmed by 8 bases and J by 2 bases, leaving 23 bases between them. The CDR3 reads CASSLRGAQFTTDTQYF. The DNA of the CDR3 is TGTGCCAGCTCCCTCCGCGGGGCCCAATTTACCACAGATACGCAGTATTTT.

V gene TRBV28 combines with J gene TRBJ1-1, with D hard to call. This CDR3 has 12 amino acids. Germline V gene data show CDR1 as MDHEN and CDR2 as SYDVKM. Trimming pared 5 bases from V and 3 bases from J, leaving 7 bases between. CDR3 region: CASSAGYTEAFF. CDR3 in DNA: TGTGCCAGCAGTGCGGGGTACACTGAAGCTTTCTTT.

This clone appeared once. This chain links TRBV5-1 with TRBJ2-3; D unclear. Germline V CDR1 and CDR2: SGHRS, YFSETQ. CDR3 length: 15 residues. V was pared by 0 bases and J by 0 bases, with 8 bases between. The DNA for the CDR3 is TGCGCCAGCAGCTTGGAGGAGTCCAGCACAGATACGCAGTATTTT. As protein: CASSLEESSTDTQYF.

This clone turned up a few times. V and J are TRBV5-8 and TRBJ2-1; tentatively, D is TRBD1 (5 bases). CDR3 length: 14 amino acids. Germline values: CDR1 SGHTS, CDR2 YDEGEE. Deletions cut 1 base from V and 4 bases from J, with 9 bases between. In nucleotides, the CDR3 is TGTGCCAGCAGCTTGCGTTCAGGGTACAATGAGCAGTTCTTC. It translates to CASSLRSGYNEQFF.